This is a list of T cell receptor beta chains from one sample in a study of cytomegalovirus exposure and HLA in healthy donors. The repertoire was sequenced with immunoSEQ multiplex PCR; TCRdb's copy has only in-frame clones and lacks some. Among about 83,000 clones listed, over 70% were seen once. Sequencing was carried out using PBMCs. These receptors were obtained from a man aged 18 to 29 in good health and CMV-seropositive. CDR3s include the opening cysteine and the closing phenylalanine or tryptophan. Only some rows state a clone size, as once, few, many or a class for expanded clones.

v_gene	j_gene	abundance	CDR3aa
TRBV5-1	TRBJ2-3	NA	CASSPALAGRTDTQYF
TRBV5-4	TRBJ2-3	NA	CASSLPGRASQYF
TRBV7-6	TRBJ2-1	NA	CASNSRTGNEQFF
TRBV11-2	TRBJ1-1	NA	CASSSSIARGRNTEAFF
TRBV5-1	TRBJ1-2	NA	CASSFLDRGPYGYTF
TRBV11-1	TRBJ2-7	NA	CASSRNLAYEQYF
TRBV7-9	TRBJ1-1	NA	CASSSTGITEAFF
TRBV29-1	TRBJ2-7	NA	CSVRQGSYEQYF
TRBV13	TRBJ1-5	NA	CASSGAGSNQPQHF
TRBV28	TRBJ1-3	NA	CASSSNAGTVSGNTIYF
TRBV6-5	TRBJ1-1	few	CASSYSRKNTEAFF
TRBV10-3	TRBJ1-1	NA	CAIRPRSPRNTEAFF
TRBV5-1	TRBJ1-1	NA	CASRRPFGTEAFF
TRBV15	TRBJ2-5	NA	CATRGTGRGGETQYF
TRBV4-1	TRBJ2-1	NA	CASSRAGGGGRWDEQFF
TRBV27	TRBJ2-7	NA	CASSVLGDRGDEQYF
TRBV15	TRBJ2-7	NA	CATSRDRQGAREQYF
TRBV29-1	TRBJ2-7	NA	CSAGAGERAEQYF
TRBV7-8	TRBJ2-7	NA	CASSLELSAYEQYF
TRBV6-5	TRBJ2-1	NA	CASSYLHPPEGEQFF
TRBV29-1	TRBJ2-1	many	CSVEVGPAQFF
TRBV9	TRBJ2-7	NA	CASSVAPSGSYEQYF
TRBV2	TRBJ1-1	NA	CASSDLDSTGKLFQNTEAFF
TRBV15	TRBJ2-1	NA	CATSREISLEAEQFF
TRBV15	TRBJ2-7	NA	CATSILGGEPGGRYF
TRBV28	TRBJ2-1	once	CAIPSAGEINEQFF
TRBV15	TRBJ2-1	NA	CATSSSGGYNEQFF
TRBV29-1	TRBJ1-2	NA	CSVRPRGGTVYGYTF
TRBV7-9	TRBJ1-2	NA	CASSNPVGSGGYTF
TRBV18	TRBJ2-3	NA	CASSRGLPLGDTQYF
TRBV9	TRBJ1-1	NA	CASSVEPMNTEAFF
TRBV7-9	TRBJ1-6	NA	CASSLAGDSSVPLHF
TRBV7-9	TRBJ2-7	NA	CASSPGTSGYEQYF
TRBV29-1	TRBJ2-5	NA	CSVEILAGAQETQYF
TRBV11-2	TRBJ2-1	once	CASSLELASGRNEQFF
TRBV1	TRBJ2-1	NA	CTSSDYRGPVPSYNEQFF
TRBV9	TRBJ2-5	NA	CASSVGGQVETRYF
TRBV7-9	TRBJ2-1	NA	CASSDSGRRRDEQFF
TRBV18	TRBJ2-7	NA	CASSPLDRYEQYF
TRBV7-8	TRBJ1-5	NA	CASSLDRVQQPQHF
TRBV27	TRBJ2-2	NA	CASGANTGELFF
TRBV5-1	TRBJ1-1	NA	CASSLQTGTNTEAFF
TRBV11-3	TRBJ2-2	NA	CASGLAGADGELFF
TRBV11-3	TRBJ2-7	NA	CASPRTGIRYEQYF
TRBV7-6	TRBJ2-1	NA	CASSFLRGAYNEQFF
TRBV28	TRBJ1-2	NA	CASKVTGAEDYGYTF